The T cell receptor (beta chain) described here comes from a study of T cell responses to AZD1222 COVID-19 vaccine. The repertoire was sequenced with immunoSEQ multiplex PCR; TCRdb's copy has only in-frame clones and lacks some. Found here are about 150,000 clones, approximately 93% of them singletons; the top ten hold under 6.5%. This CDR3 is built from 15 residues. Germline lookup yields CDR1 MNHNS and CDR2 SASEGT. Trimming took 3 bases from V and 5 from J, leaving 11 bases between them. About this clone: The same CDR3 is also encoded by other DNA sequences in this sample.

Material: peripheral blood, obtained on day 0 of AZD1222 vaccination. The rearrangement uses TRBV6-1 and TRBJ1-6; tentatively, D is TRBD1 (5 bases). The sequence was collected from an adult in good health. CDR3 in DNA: TGTGCCAGCAGTGAGGCTCGGGGGGATAATTCACCCCTCCACTTT. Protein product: CASSEARGDNSPLHF.